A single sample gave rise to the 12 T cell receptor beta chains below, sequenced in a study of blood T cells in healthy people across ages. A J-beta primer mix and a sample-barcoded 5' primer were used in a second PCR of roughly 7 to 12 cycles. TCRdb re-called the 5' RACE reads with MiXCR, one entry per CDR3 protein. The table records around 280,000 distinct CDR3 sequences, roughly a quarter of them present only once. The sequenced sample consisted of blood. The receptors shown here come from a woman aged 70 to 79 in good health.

CDR3 sequence (DNA): TGTGCCAGCAGTTCACCCCAGCGGGAGGATGGCACCGGGGAGCTGTTTTTT. It codes for CASSSPQREDGTGELFF. J is TRBJ2-2 and V is TRBV28; TRBD2 agrees at 9 bases. CDR1 and CDR2 (germline): MDHEN, SYDVKM. V shed 4 bases and J 4 bases; nucleotides not matched to a gene: 10. The CDR3 runs to 17 residues.

CDR3 bases: TGTGCCAGCAGCTCCCGACCCCAAGATACGCAGTATTTT. It is translated as CASSSRPQDTQYF. The chain couples TRBV9 to TRBJ2-3, with D hard to call. The V gene lost 4 bases and the J gene lost 5 bases, with 11 bases spanning the gap. Germline V gene lookup returns CDR1 SGDLS and CDR2 YYNGEE. The CDR3 is 13 residues long.

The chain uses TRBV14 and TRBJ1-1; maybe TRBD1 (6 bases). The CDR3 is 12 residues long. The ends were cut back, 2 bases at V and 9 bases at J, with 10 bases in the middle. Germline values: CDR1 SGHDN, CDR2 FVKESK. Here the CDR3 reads CASSQTGTKAFF. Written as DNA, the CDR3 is TGTGCCAGCAGCCAAACCGGGACAAAAGCTTTCTTT.

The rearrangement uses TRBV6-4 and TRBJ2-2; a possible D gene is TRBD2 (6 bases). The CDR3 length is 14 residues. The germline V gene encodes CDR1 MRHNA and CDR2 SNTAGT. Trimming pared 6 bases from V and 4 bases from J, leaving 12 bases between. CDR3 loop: CASRISGGTGELFF. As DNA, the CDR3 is TGTGCCAGCAGAATTAGCGGCGGCACCGGGGAGCTGTTTTTT.

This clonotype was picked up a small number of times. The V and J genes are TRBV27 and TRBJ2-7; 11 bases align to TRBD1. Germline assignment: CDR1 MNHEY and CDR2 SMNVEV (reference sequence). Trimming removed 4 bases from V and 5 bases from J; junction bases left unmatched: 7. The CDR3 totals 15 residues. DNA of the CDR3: TGTGCCAGCAGTTCCTGGACAGGGGGCCTCAACGAGCAGTACTTC. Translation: CASSSWTGGLNEQYF.

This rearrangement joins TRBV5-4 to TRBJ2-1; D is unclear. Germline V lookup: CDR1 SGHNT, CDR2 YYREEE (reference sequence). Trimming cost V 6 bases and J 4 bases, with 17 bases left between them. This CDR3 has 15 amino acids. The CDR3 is CASMPPGASYNEQFF. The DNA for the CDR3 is TGTGCCAGCATGCCGCCGGGCGCTTCTTACAATGAGCAGTTCTTC.

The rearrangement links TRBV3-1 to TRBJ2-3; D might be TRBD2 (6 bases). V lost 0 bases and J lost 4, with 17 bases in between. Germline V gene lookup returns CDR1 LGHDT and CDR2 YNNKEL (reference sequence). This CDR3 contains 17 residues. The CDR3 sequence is CASSQEFGASEPDTQYF. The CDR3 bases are TGTGCCAGCAGCCAAGAATTTGGGGCTAGCGAACCAGATACGCAGTATTTT.

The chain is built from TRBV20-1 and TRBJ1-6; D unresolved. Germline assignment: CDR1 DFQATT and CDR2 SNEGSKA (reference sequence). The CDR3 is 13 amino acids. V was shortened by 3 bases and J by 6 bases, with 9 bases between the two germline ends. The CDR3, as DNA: TGCAGTGCTAGGGACTTAATTAATTCACCCCTCCACTTT. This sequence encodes CSARDLINSPLHF.

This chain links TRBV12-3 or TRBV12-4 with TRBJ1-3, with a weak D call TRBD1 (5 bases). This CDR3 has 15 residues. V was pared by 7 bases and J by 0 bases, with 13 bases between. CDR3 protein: CASTRDGNSGNTIYF. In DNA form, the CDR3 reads TGTGCCAGCACCAGGGACGGGAACTCTGGAAACACCATATATTTT.

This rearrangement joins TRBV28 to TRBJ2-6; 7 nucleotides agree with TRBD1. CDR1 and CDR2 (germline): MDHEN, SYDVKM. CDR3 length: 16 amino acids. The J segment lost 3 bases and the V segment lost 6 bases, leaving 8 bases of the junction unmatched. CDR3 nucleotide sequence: TGTGCCAGCAGCCTCATCAGGGGGTTTGGGGCCAACGTCCTGACTTTC. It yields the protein CASSLIRGFGANVLTF.

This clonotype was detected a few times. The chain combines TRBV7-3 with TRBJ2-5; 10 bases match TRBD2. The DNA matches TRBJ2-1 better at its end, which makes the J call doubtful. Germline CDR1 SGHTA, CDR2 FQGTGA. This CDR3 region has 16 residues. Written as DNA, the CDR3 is TGTGCCAGCAGCCCACAAGCGGGAGGGGTGAGGAATGAGCAGTTCTTC. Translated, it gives CASSPQAGGVRNEQFF.

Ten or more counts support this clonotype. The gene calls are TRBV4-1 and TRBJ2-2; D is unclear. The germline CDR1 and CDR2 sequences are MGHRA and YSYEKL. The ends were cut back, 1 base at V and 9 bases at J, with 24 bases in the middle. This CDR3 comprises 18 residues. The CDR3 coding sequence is TGCGCCAGCAGCCAAGTTTTGTTATCGCACAGAGAGTACCGGGAGCTGTTTTTT. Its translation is CASSQVLLSHREYRELFF.